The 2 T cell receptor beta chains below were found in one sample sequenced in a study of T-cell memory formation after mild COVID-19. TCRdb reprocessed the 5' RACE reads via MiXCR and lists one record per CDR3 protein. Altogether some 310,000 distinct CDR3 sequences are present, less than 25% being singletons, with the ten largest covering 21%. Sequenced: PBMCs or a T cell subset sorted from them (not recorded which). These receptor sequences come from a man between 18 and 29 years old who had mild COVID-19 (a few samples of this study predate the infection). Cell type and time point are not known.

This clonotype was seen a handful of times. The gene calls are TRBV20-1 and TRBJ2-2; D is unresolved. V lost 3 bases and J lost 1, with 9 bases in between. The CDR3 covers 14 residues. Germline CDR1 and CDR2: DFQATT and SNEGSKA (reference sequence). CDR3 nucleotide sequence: TGCAGTGCTAGTATGTCAGGGAACACCGGGGAGCTGTTTTTT. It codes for CSASMSGNTGELFF.

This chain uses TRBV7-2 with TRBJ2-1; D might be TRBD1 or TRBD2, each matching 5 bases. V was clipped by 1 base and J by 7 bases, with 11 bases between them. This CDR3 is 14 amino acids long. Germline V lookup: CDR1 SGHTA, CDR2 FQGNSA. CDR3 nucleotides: TGTGCCAGCAGCTTAGGGGGGACCCAGAATGAGCAGTTCTTC. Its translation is CASSLGGTQNEQFF.